This T cell receptor (beta chain) was captured by sequencing in a study of shared clonotypes between healthy human individuals. V was shortened by 6 bases and J by 0 bases, with 15 bases between the two germline ends. Per the germline V gene, CDR1 is SEHNR and CDR2 is FQNEAQ (reference sequence). The CDR3 covers 15 residues. Assay: immunoSEQ multiplex PCR; the TCRdb copy retains only in-frame clones and omits some. In the table there are some 700,000 clones, around 91% of which are singletons. This chain joins TRBV7-9 and TRBJ2-7; D might be TRBD1 (6 bases). The sequenced material came from memory CD8+ T cells from PBMCs. Subset in this sample: CD45RO+ cells pooled with CCR7-negative TemRA cells. The TCR originated in a young man in good health. Some clones in this sample may be carry-over from other donors' samples. CDR3 amino acids: CASRSTGTFSYEQYF. The CDR3 region has the DNA TGTGCCAGCAGGTCGACAGGTACTTTCTCCTACGAGCAGTACTTC.